Presented here are 27 T cell receptor beta chains from one specimen sequenced in a study of high-grade serous ovarian cancer treatment subgroups. Tumor samples were obtained before definitive surgery or chemotherapy. Produced via immunoSEQ multiplex PCR; TCRdb's table is partial and in-frame only. The table shows approximately 6,200 clones, with about 85% occurring only once. Source material: tumor tissue. Receptor source: a human donor with high-grade serous ovarian cancer.

The chain recombines TRBV5-4 with TRBJ2-7; D possibly uses TRBD1 or TRBD2 (5 bases each). Germline loops: CDR1 SGHNT, CDR2 YYREEE (reference sequence). The CDR3 is made up of 14 amino acids. V was cut by 4 bases and J by 0 bases, with 11 bases left in between. CDR3: CASSLGGRSYEQYF. In DNA, the CDR3 is TGTGCCAGCAGCCTTGGGGGTCGCTCCTACGAGCAGTACTTC.

This sequence joins TRBV6-1 and TRBJ1-5; D remains ambiguous. V was trimmed by 1 base and J by 4 bases, leaving 2 bases between them. The germline V gene encodes CDR1 MNHNS and CDR2 SASEGT. The CDR3 spans 12 residues. CDR3 region: CASSEDNQPQHF. The CDR3, as DNA: TGTGCCAGCAGTGAAGATAATCAGCCCCAGCATTTT.

This clone came up a few times. The chain employs TRBV19 and TRBJ1-1; the D is unclear. Per germline, CDR1 LNHDA and CDR2 SQIVND (reference sequence). Trimming cost V 7 bases and J 5 bases, with 17 bases left between them. This CDR3 has 14 residues. Here the CDR3 reads CASTQVPGWTEAFF. CDR3 nucleotides: TGTGCCAGTACCCAAGTCCCAGGTTGGACTGAAGCTTTCTTT.

The rearrangement joins TRBV7-9 to TRBJ2-5; D unclear. This CDR3 is built from 19 residues. V was cut by 1 base and J by 3 bases, with 24 bases left in between. Germline V lookup: CDR1 SEHNR, CDR2 FQNEAQ (reference sequence). The CDR3: CASSLGPSLGLLAEETQYF. CDR3 coding DNA: TGTGCCAGCAGCTTAGGCCCAAGTCTAGGGTTATTAGCAGAAGAGACCCAGTACTTC.

The rearrangement joins TRBV6-5 to TRBJ1-1; 7 bases map to TRBD1. CDR1 and CDR2 from the germline V gene are MNHEY and SVGAGI. The CDR3 is 13 residues long. The V and J ends lost 7 bases and 5 bases, in that order; junction bases with no gene match: 7. CDR3 region: CASTPTGWTEAFF. CDR3 DNA sequence: TGTGCCAGCACTCCGACAGGGTGGACTGAAGCTTTCTTT.

Details on this clone: The junction departs from germline at one end; a sequencing error may be responsible. The chain joins TRBV14 to TRBJ2-1; D might be TRBD2 (5 bases). The germline CDR1 and CDR2 sequences are SGHDN and FVKESK. The CDR3 totals 13 residues. The CDR3: CASGQDTGSEQFF. The CDR3 region has the DNA TGTGCCAGCGGCCAAGATACGGGATCCGAGCAGTTCTTC.

The chain recombines TRBV6-5 with TRBJ1-2; D gene ambiguous. Germline CDR1 is MNHEY and CDR2 is SVGAGI. This CDR3 has 14 amino acids. V lost 6 bases and J 6 bases, leaving 17 bases between the germline ends. The CDR3 protein is CASSKYAGSNGYTF. CDR3 nucleotide sequence: TGTGCCAGCAGCAAATATGCGGGGAGTAATGGCTACACCTTC.

The chain combines TRBV21-1 with TRBJ1-5. TRBV21-1 is a pseudogene. The CDR3 covers 12 residues. CDR3 nucleotide sequence: TGTGCCAGCAGCAATGGGGATCAGCCCCAGCATTTT. Its translation: CASSNGDQPQHF.

This clone was seen once. The rearrangement uses TRBV25-1 and TRBJ2-1, with TRBD1 as a possible D gene (5 bases). The germline V gene has CDR1 MGHDK and CDR2 SYGVNS. This CDR3 region has 11 residues. The ends were cut back, 6 bases at V and 8 bases at J, with 8 bases in the middle. CDR3 coding DNA: TGTGCCAGCAGCCTAGGGGATGAGCAGTTCTTC. It translates to CASSLGDEQFF.

The chain recombines TRBV4-2 with TRBJ1-4; D may be TRBD1 (6 bases). V lost 1 base to trimming and J lost 2 bases, with 17 bases between them. Germline lookup yields CDR1 LGHNA and CDR2 YNFKEQ. The CDR3 sequence is 18 residues long. The CDR3 sequence: CASSQGGSAGVTNEKLFF. CDR3 coding DNA: TGTGCCAGCAGCCAAGGAGGTAGCGCAGGGGTGACTAATGAAAAACTGTTTTTT.

The CDR3 bases are TGTGCCAGCAGCTTAGGCAGGGCCAGTGAAAAACTGTTTTTT. It specifies CASSLGRASEKLFF. The V and J genes are TRBV7-2 and TRBJ1-4; D is possibly TRBD1 (5 bases). Deletions cut 1 base from V and 7 bases from J, with 10 bases between. This CDR3 has 14 amino acids. Germline CDR1 reads SGHTA; CDR2 reads FQGNSA.

Only a few counts were recorded for this clone. The rearrangement uses TRBV6-5 and TRBJ1-5, with D possibly matching TRBD1 (6 bases). V was trimmed by 6 bases and J by 0 bases, leaving 12 bases between them. This CDR3 has 15 amino acids. The V gene's germline CDR1 is MNHEY and CDR2 SVGAGI. CDR3 loop: CASRETGYSNQPQHF. CDR3 nucleotides: TGTGCCAGCAGAGAAACAGGGTATAGCAATCAGCCCCAGCATTTT.

CDR3 nucleotides: TGTGCCAGCAGCGTAGATGGTAGGGGGACTCCAACCTACGAGCAGTACTTC. It encodes CASSVDGRGTPTYEQYF. The rearrangement joins TRBV9 to TRBJ2-7, with D perhaps given as TRBD1 or TRBD2 (6 bases each). The CDR3 spans 17 residues. Germline assignment: CDR1 SGDLS and CDR2 YYNGEE. V lost 0 bases, J lost 2 bases, and 18 bases lay in between.

The CDR3 spells CASSLKGELFF. CDR3 in DNA: TGTGCCAGCAGCTTAAAGGGGGAGCTGTTTTTT. The chain employs TRBV11-2 and TRBJ2-2; D not resolved. V lost 2 bases to trimming and J lost 8 bases, with 3 bases between them. The CDR3 loop spans 11 amino acids. Germline values: CDR1 SGHAT, CDR2 FQNNGV.

This chain joins TRBV5-1 and TRBJ1-1; 10 positions agree with TRBD1. Germline assignment: CDR1 SGHRS and CDR2 YFSETQ. The CDR3 loop spans 16 amino acids. V lost 4 bases, J lost 4 bases, and 10 bases stayed unmatched. The CDR3 DNA reads as TGCGCCAGCAGCGATACGACAGGGGGCCGATCCACTGAAGCTTTCTTT. Its protein is CASSDTTGGRSTEAFF.

The chain links TRBV12-5 to TRBJ2-1; 12 positions agree with TRBD2. J was trimmed by 9 bases and V by 5 bases; bases with no gene match: 8. The CDR3 runs to 15 residues. Germline CDR1 and CDR2: LGHNT and FRNRAP. CDR3 nucleotides: TGTGCTAGTGGTCCTAGACTAGCGGGGGTTTTTGAGCAGTTCTTC. It yields the protein CASGPRLAGVFEQFF.

The rearrangement joins TRBV4-1 to TRBJ2-1; tentative D call: TRBD2 (6 bases). CDR3 length equals 17 residues. CDR1 and CDR2 (germline): MGHRA, YSYEKL. V lost 4 bases, J lost 0 bases, and 16 bases lay in between. The CDR3, as DNA: TGCGCCAGCAGCCGTGCCGTACGGGGGAGCTCCTACAATGAGCAGTTCTTC. Translation gives CASSRAVRGSSYNEQFF.

This sequence joins TRBV30 and TRBJ1-2; D call uncertain. From germline, CDR1 is GTSNPN and CDR2 SVGIG (reference sequence). With 4 bases removed from V and 3 bases from J, the gap between germline ends came to 12 bases. This CDR3 contains 13 residues. CDR3 nucleotide sequence: TGTGCCTGGACACGGTATATGTACTATGGCTACACCTTC. It codes for CAWTRYMYYGYTF.

V gene TRBV7-7 combines with J gene TRBJ2-5, with D unclear. With 3 bases removed from V and 5 bases from J, the gap between germline ends came to 10 bases. The CDR3 has 13 residues. Germline V CDR1 and CDR2: SSHAT, FNYEAQ (reference sequence). For the CDR3, the DNA is TGTGCCAGCAGCTTTGGTGGTGGGGAGACCCAGTACTTC. Its translation is CASSFGGGETQYF.

This chain joins TRBV4-2 and TRBJ1-3; 7 bases are shared with TRBD1. Trimming removed 0 bases from V and 4 bases from J; junction bases left unmatched: 9. Germline V lookup: CDR1 LGHNA, CDR2 YNFKEQ. CDR3 length equals 17 residues. The CDR3 DNA sequence: TGTGCCAGCAGCCAAGATCCCCTTGACAGGGCAGGAAACACCATATATTTT. Protein sequence: CASSQDPLDRAGNTIYF.

The chain links TRBV2 to TRBJ1-6; TRBD1 might be the D (5 bases). V gave up 5 bases and J gave up 5 bases, with 10 bases separating them. Germline V CDR1 and CDR2: SNHLY, FYNNEI. The CDR3 length is 14 residues. In DNA, the CDR3 is TGTGCCAGCAGTACAGGCGGCCATAATTCACCCCTCCACTTT. Amino acids: CASSTGGHNSPLHF.

This clone was detected only once. The genes are TRBV27 and TRBJ1-4, with D possibly matching TRBD1 (5 bases). Germline CDR1 and CDR2: MNHEY and SMNVEV (reference sequence). There are 12 residues in the CDR3. V shed 9 bases and J shed 8 bases, with 13 bases lying between them. CDR3 sequence: CARRAGKEKLFF. CDR3 DNA sequence: TGTGCCAGAAGGGCAGGGAAAGAAAAACTGTTTTTT.

This clone has a handful of counts. The rearrangement links TRBV4-1 to TRBJ1-5; D is perhaps TRBD1 (5 bases). Germline CDR1 reads MGHRA; CDR2 reads YSYEKL. The ends were cut back, 2 bases at V and 6 bases at J, with 14 bases in the middle. The CDR3 contains 15 residues. CDR3 amino acids: CASSQIPGTTQPQHF. CDR3 in DNA: TGCGCCAGCAGCCAAATCCCAGGGACGACTCAGCCCCAGCATTTT.

V gene TRBV27 combines with J gene TRBJ2-7; TRBD1 matches at 8 bases. J was trimmed by 2 bases and V by 10 bases; bases with no gene match: 4. The CDR3 totals 12 residues. The germline V gene has CDR1 MNHEY and CDR2 SMNVEV (reference sequence). The CDR3: CAIGQGTYEQYF. For the CDR3, the DNA is TGTGCCATAGGACAGGGTACCTACGAGCAGTACTTC.

This chain connects TRBV13 to TRBJ1-1, with 7 nucleotides matching TRBD1. V trimming: 6 bases; J trimming: 6 bases; junction bases outside the gene matches: 4. The CDR3 is made up of 12 amino acids. Germline values: CDR1 PRHDT, CDR2 FYEKMQ (reference sequence). The CDR3: CASRQGVSEAFF. CDR3 DNA: TGTGCCAGCAGGCAGGGGGTATCTGAAGCTTTCTTT.

This chain connects TRBV11-3 to TRBJ2-5, with TRBD1 as a possible D gene (5 bases). With 4 bases removed from V and 2 bases from J, the gap between germline ends came to 11 bases. The germline V gene has CDR1 SGHNT and CDR2 YENEEA. CDR3 size: 14 residues. The CDR3: CASSSGHPQETQYF. CDR3 bases: TGTGCCAGCAGCTCCGGACACCCACAAGAGACCCAGTACTTC.

CDR3 DNA sequence: TGCGCCAGCAGCCAGGATAACGACAGAAGCACAGATACGCAGTATTTT. Translating gives CASSQDNDRSTDTQYF. The chain links TRBV4-1 to TRBJ2-3; D might be TRBD1 (5 bases). The V end lost 3 bases, the J end lost 0 bases, and 13 bases lay between the germline ends. CDR1 MGHRA and CDR2 YSYEKL come from the germline V gene. This CDR3 is 16 amino acids long.